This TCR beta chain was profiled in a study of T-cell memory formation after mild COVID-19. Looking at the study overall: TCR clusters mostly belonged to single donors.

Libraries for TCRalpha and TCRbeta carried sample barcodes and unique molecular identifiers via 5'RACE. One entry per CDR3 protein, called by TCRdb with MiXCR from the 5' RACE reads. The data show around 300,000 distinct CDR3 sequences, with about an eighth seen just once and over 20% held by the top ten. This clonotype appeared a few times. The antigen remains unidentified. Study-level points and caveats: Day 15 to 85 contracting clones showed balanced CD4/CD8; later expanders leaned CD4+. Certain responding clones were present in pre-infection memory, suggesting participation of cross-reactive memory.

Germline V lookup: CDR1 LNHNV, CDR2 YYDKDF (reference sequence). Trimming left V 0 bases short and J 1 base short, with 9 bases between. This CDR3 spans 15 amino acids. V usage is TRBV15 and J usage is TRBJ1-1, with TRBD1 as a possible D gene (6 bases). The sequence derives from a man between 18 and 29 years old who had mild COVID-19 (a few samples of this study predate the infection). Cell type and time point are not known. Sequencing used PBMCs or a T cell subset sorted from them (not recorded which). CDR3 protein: CATSREGQQNTEAFF. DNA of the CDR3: TGTGCCACCAGCAGAGAGGGACAACAGAACACTGAAGCTTTCTTT.